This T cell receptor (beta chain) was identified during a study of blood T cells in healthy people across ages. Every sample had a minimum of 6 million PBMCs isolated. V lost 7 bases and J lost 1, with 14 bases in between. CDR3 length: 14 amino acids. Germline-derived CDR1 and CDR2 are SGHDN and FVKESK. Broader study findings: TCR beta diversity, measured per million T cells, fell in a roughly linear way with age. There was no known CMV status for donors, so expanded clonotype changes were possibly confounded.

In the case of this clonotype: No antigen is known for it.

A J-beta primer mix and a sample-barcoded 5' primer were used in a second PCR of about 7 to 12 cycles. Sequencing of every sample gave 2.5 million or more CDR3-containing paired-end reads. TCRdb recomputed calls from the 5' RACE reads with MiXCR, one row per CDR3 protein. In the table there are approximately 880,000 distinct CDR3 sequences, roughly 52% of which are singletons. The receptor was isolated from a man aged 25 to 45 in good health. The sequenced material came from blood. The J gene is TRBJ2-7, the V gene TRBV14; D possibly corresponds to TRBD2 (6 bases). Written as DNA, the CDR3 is TGTGCCAGCAATCCCGGGGGAAATTCCTACGAGCAGTACTTC. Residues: CASNPGGNSYEQYF. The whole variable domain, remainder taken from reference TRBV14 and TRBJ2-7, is EAGVTQFPSHSVIEKGQTVTLRCDPISGHDNLYWYRRVMGKEIKFLLHFVKESKQDESGMPNNRFLAERTGGTYSTLKVQPAELEDSGVYFCASNPGGNSYEQYFGPGTRLTVT.